This T cell receptor (beta chain) was documented in a study of T cell responses to AZD1222 COVID-19 vaccine. Study information: Researchers grouped second doses given at about 4 or about 12 weeks into one pool.

For this clone: The antigen remains unidentified.

Study-level results: White British donors predominated, females outnumbered males, and clonal diversity was possibly underestimated. Distributed over spike, vaccine-associated CD4 TCRs predominated at 160-218 and 743-854. Seropositive AZD1222 recipients at baseline numbered only five or six.

The germline CDR1 and CDR2 sequences are MNHEY and SVGEGT. The germline V and J ends were trimmed by 5 bases and 2 bases, with 11 bases remaining between them. CDR3 length: 14 amino acids. Only in-frame clones appear in the TCRdb table, and some are missing; sequencing was by immunoSEQ multiplex PCR. The repertoire holds approximately 190,000 clones, more than 75% seen once, with 0.99% in the top ten. This TCR derives from an adult in good health. This sequence joins TRBV6-2 or TRBV6-3 and TRBJ2-3; unclear D gene. This sample comprised peripheral blood, obtained on day 0 of AZD1222 vaccination. The CDR3 nucleotides read TGTGCCAGCAGTCGGCTTATTGACACAGATACGCAGTATTTT. Encoded protein: CASSRLIDTDTQYF.